What follows are 29 T cell receptor beta chains derived from one specimen sequenced in a study of beta chain features in type 1 diabetes. Study-level findings and limits: Within each of all four CD4+ subsets, Type 1 diabetes patients had TCRB CDR3s that were moderately but significantly shorter.

Antigens for these TCRs are unknown. Investigators reverse transcribed all isolated RNA, so they sequenced expressed TCRB transcripts. Profiled with immunoSEQ multiplex PCR; TCRdb holds only in-frame clones, not every one. The sample includes about 700,000 clones, 13% of them seen just once. Sequenced material: naive CD4+ T cells from blood. The receptors shown here come from a man between 18 and 29 years old with type 1 diabetes.

The chain links TRBV29-1 to TRBJ1-1, with TRBD1 as a possible D gene (5 bases). The CDR3 loop spans 16 amino acids. The germline CDR1 and CDR2 sequences are SQVTM and ANQGSEA. Trimming cost V 0 bases and J 3 bases, with 17 bases left between them. CDR3 residues: CSVEDFAYRRDTEAFF. The CDR3 DNA reads TGCAGCGTTGAAGATTTCGCGTACAGGAGGGACACTGAAGCTTTCTTT. The variable domain in full, completed from reference TRBV29-1 and TRBJ1-1, reads SAVISQKPSRDICQRGTSLTIQCQVDSQVTMMFWYRQQPGQSLTLIATANQGSEATYESGFVIDKFPISRPNLTFSTLTVSNMSPEDSSIYLCSVEDFAYRRDTEAFFGQGTRLTVV.

J is TRBJ2-1 and V is TRBV28; D unresolved. The CDR3 is made up of 16 amino acids. From germline, CDR1 is MDHEN and CDR2 SYDVKM. The V end lost 6 bases, the J end lost 4 bases, and 19 bases lay between the germline ends. The CDR3 coding sequence is TGTGCCAGCAGCCGAGGCAAAGGGCCGTTGTACAATGAGCAGTTCTTC. This encodes CASSRGKGPLYNEQFF.

The V call is TRBV4-1, the J call TRBJ2-3; TRBD2 matches 11 bases. The J segment lost 3 bases and the V segment lost 1 base, leaving 0 bases of the junction unmatched. CDR3 size: 15 residues. Germline loops: CDR1 MGHRA, CDR2 YSYEKL. The CDR3 nucleotides are TGCGCCAGCAGCCAAGGACTAGCGGGGACAGATACGCAGTATTTT. Its protein product is CASSQGLAGTDTQYF.

This clone appeared a few times. The CDR3 region is CAISERGENSPLHF. In DNA form, the CDR3 reads TGTGCCATCAGTGAGAGAGGGGAAAATTCACCCCTCCACTTT. V is TRBV10-3 and J is TRBJ1-6; D possibly corresponds to TRBD1 (5 bases). V dropped 2 bases and J dropped 7 bases, with 9 bases sitting between them. Per germline, CDR1 ENHRY and CDR2 SYGVKD. The CDR3 contains 14 residues.

The chain recombines TRBV30 with TRBJ1-1; 8 nucleotides agree with TRBD1. The CDR3 is 16 amino acids. Germline CDR1 reads GTSNPN; CDR2 reads SVGIG (reference sequence). After removal of 0 bases from V and 6 bases from J, the junction contained 12 bases not matched to a gene. The CDR3 sequence: CAWSVNRGANTAEAFF. CDR3 DNA sequence: TGTGCCTGGAGTGTGAACAGGGGGGCGAACACTGCTGAAGCTTTCTTT.

This clone was seen a few times. The V gene is TRBV30, the J gene TRBJ1-6; D perhaps matches TRBD1 (5 bases). Looked up from germline, CDR1 is GTSNPN and CDR2 is SVGIG (reference sequence). The CDR3 has 18 residues. The ends were cut back, 0 bases at V and 0 bases at J, with 15 bases in the middle. Here the CDR3 reads CAWSVEAGTSSYNSPLHF. The CDR3 nucleotides are TGTGCCTGGAGTGTCGAGGCAGGGACTTCCTCCTATAATTCACCCCTCCACTTT.

This chain joins TRBV18 and TRBJ2-7, with no clear D. This CDR3 has 14 residues. Looked up from germline, CDR1 is KGHSH and CDR2 is LQKENI. V lost 3 bases and J lost 3, with 12 bases in between. The CDR3 protein is CASSPPGRDYEQYF. In DNA, the CDR3 is TGTGCCAGCTCACCCCCCGGTAGGGACTACGAGCAGTACTTC.

The chain uses TRBV4-1 and TRBJ2-7; 7 bases fit TRBD1. The CDR3 totals 15 residues. With V trimmed by 3 bases and J by 2 bases, 7 bases remained unmatched. Germline-derived CDR1 and CDR2 are MGHRA and YSYEKL. CDR3 in DNA: TGCGCCAGCAGCCAGGGACAGCCGACCACCTACGAGCAGTACTTC. Translation gives CASSQGQPTTYEQYF.

For this clone: Other DNA sequences in this sample translate to the same CDR3. The J gene is TRBJ1-1, the V gene TRBV9; D may be TRBD1 (6 bases). Trimming shortened V by 0 bases and J by 0 bases, and 9 bases separated the two germline ends. Germline values: CDR1 SGDLS, CDR2 YYNGEE. This CDR3 spans 15 amino acids. The CDR3 region is CASSVGGQLNTEAFF. The CDR3 nucleotides read TGTGCCAGCAGCGTAGGAGGACAGCTGAACACTGAAGCTTTCTTT.

In this sample, this clone turned up a few times. This rearrangement joins TRBV7-8 to TRBJ1-2; D is unresolved. Between the trimmed V and J ends, which lost 5 bases and 0 bases, there was a span of 13 bases. Germline CDR1 and CDR2: SGHVS and FQNEAQ. This CDR3 comprises 15 residues. The CDR3 spells CASSPRLGANYGYTF. The CDR3, as DNA: TGTGCCAGCAGCCCCCGGCTCGGAGCTAACTATGGCTACACCTTC.

The gene calls are TRBV7-9 and TRBJ1-1; D ambiguous. V lost 5 bases and J 0 bases, leaving 13 bases between the germline ends. The CDR3 length is 15 residues. CDR1 is SEHNR, CDR2 FQNEAQ, per germline (reference sequence). DNA for the CDR3: TGTGCCAGCAGCCCCCTCAGTTTCATGAACACTGAAGCTTTCTTT. Translating it yields CASSPLSFMNTEAFF.

The rearrangement uses TRBV29-1 and TRBJ2-2, with D perhaps TRBD1 (5 bases). The CDR3 spans 15 residues. The germline V gene has CDR1 SQVTM and CDR2 ANQGSEA. The V end lost 6 bases, the J end lost 0 bases, and 14 bases lay between the germline ends. Here the CDR3 reads CSVGPRVANTGELFF. The CDR3 nucleotides read TGCAGCGTCGGACCCAGGGTCGCGAACACCGGGGAGCTGTTTTTT.

This chain connects TRBV7-8 to TRBJ1-5, with 7 bases matching TRBD1. With V trimmed by 6 bases and J by 7 bases, 12 bases remained unmatched. Per the germline V gene, CDR1 is SGHVS and CDR2 is FQNEAQ. The CDR3 is 15 amino acids. The CDR3 DNA reads TGTGCCAGCAGTTACGACAGGGTCGGGAAACAGCCCCAGCATTTT. Its translation is CASSYDRVGKQPQHF.

Only a few counts were recorded for this clone. This chain joins TRBV7-9 and TRBJ2-7, with 9 bases that match TRBD2. The CDR3 spans 14 residues. Germline CDR1 is SEHNR and CDR2 is FQNEAQ (reference sequence). V dropped 3 bases and J dropped 2; count of bases not matched to a gene: 2. Here the CDR3 reads CASSFSSGAYEQYF. Here the CDR3 DNA reads TGTGCCAGCAGCTTTTCTAGCGGGGCCTACGAGCAGTACTTC.

There are a few counts of this clone. The genes are TRBV14 and TRBJ1-1; the D gene is possibly TRBD1 (5 bases). The CDR3 runs to 14 residues. V shed 2 bases and J shed 6 bases, with 13 bases lying between them. Germline V gives CDR1 SGHDN, CDR2 FVKESK. The CDR3: CASSQWEGRPEAFF. DNA for the CDR3: TGTGCCAGCAGCCAATGGGAGGGGAGGCCTGAAGCTTTCTTT.

This chain connects TRBV6-6 to TRBJ2-5; 7 positions match TRBD1. The length of the CDR3 is 15 residues. The V gene's germline CDR1 is MNHNY and CDR2 SVGAGI (reference sequence). V lost 2 bases to trimming and J lost 4 bases; unmatched junction nucleotides: 7. The chain's CDR3 is CASSYPPTGTETQYF. The CDR3 DNA sequence: TGTGCCAGCAGTTACCCACCGACAGGGACAGAGACCCAGTACTTC.

Only a few counts were recorded for this clone. This chain links TRBV10-3 with TRBJ2-7; no definite D call. This CDR3 is built from 13 residues. CDR1 ENHRY and CDR2 SYGVKD come from the germline V gene. Trimming removed 3 bases from V and 3 bases from J, with 9 bases in between. The CDR3 protein is CAISDGEDYEQYF. CDR3 sequence (DNA): TGTGCCATCAGTGATGGCGAGGACTACGAGCAGTACTTC.

V gene TRBV10-2 combines with J gene TRBJ2-1; D is perhaps TRBD1 or TRBD2 (6 bases each). V was clipped by 2 bases and J by 0 bases, with 20 bases between them. The CDR3 is made up of 19 amino acids. Germline V gene lookup returns CDR1 WSHSY and CDR2 SAAADI. In DNA, the CDR3 is TGCGCCAGCAGTGAGAGGGGGGATGGAATCCCTATCTCCTACAATGAGCAGTTCTTC. Translating gives CASSERGDGIPISYNEQFF.

There are a few counts of this clone. The chain links TRBV4-1 to TRBJ1-1; perhaps TRBD1 as D (6 bases). This CDR3 contains 17 residues. Trimming left V 4 bases short and J 1 base short, with 19 bases between. The germline V gene has CDR1 MGHRA and CDR2 YSYEKL. Written as DNA, the CDR3 is TGCGCCAGCAGCCTAAGTGGGGGAGGGGGTCGGAACACTGAAGCTTTCTTT. Translation: CASSLSGGGGRNTEAFF.

V gene TRBV7-8 combines with J gene TRBJ2-7, with 7 nucleotides matching TRBD1. V was pared by 1 base and J by 2 bases, with 5 bases of the junction left unmatched. From germline, CDR1 is SGHVS and CDR2 FQNEAQ. This CDR3 has 15 residues. The CDR3 is CASSLGDSLPYEQYF. DNA of the CDR3: TGTGCCAGCAGCTTAGGGGACAGCCTTCCCTACGAGCAGTACTTC.

This clone came up a few times. This sequence joins TRBV2 and TRBJ1-1; the D is unclear. This CDR3 region has 12 residues. Trimming removed 4 bases at V and 7 bases at J, with 10 bases between. Germline V CDR1 and CDR2: SNHLY, FYNNEI. CDR3 DNA sequence: TGTGCCAGCAGTGGACAAAAGATTGAAGCTTTCTTT. Residues: CASSGQKIEAFF.

V usage is TRBV5-1 and J usage is TRBJ2-1; D might be TRBD2 (6 bases). CDR1 SGHRS and CDR2 YFSETQ come from the germline V gene. The CDR3 is made up of 15 amino acids. Trimming stripped 0 bases from V and 3 bases from J, with 10 bases between. The CDR3 here is CASSLGQGLYNEQFF. The DNA of the CDR3 is TGCGCCAGCAGCTTGGGGCAGGGACTCTACAATGAGCAGTTCTTC.

This clone was seen a few times. J is TRBJ2-5 and V is TRBV7-2, with TRBD1 as a possible D gene (5 bases). The J call may be incorrect, as the DNA end agrees better with TRBJ2-7. CDR1 SGHTA and CDR2 FQGNSA come from the germline V gene. This CDR3 is built from 14 residues. This CDR3 reads CASSQGASLYEQYF. The CDR3 bases are TGTGCCAGCAGCCAAGGGGCAAGCCTCTACGAGCAGTACTTC.

This chain links TRBV7-6 with TRBJ2-3, with unresolved D. The CDR3 has 12 amino acids. The ends were cut back, 5 bases at V and 8 bases at J, with 11 bases in the middle. The V gene's germline CDR1 is SGHVS and CDR2 FNYEAQ. The CDR3 spells CASSLETTTQYF. The DNA for the CDR3 is TGTGCCAGCAGCCTCGAGACAACTACGCAGTATTTT.

The V call is TRBV2, the J call TRBJ1-2; perhaps TRBD1 as D (5 bases). CDR1 and CDR2 from the germline V gene are SNHLY and FYNNEI. This CDR3 region has 12 residues. V was cut by 7 bases and J by 4 bases, with 10 bases left in between. The CDR3 DNA reads as TGTGCCAGCACTGGGGGTCCCTATGGCTACACCTTC. This gives the protein CASTGGPYGYTF.

This sequence joins TRBV7-4 and TRBJ1-4; tentatively, D is TRBD1 (5 bases). The V end lost 6 bases, the J end lost 0 bases, and 26 bases lay between the germline ends. This CDR3 is built from 20 residues. Germline V gene data show CDR1 as SGHVT and CDR2 as SQSDAQ. CDR3 residues: CASSPDREGPVGTTNEKLFF. CDR3 nucleotide sequence: TGTGCCAGCAGTCCAGACAGAGAGGGGCCGGTAGGGACAACTAATGAAAAACTGTTTTTT.

Notes on this clone: Sequence at one end of the junction differs from germline and may be a read error. V gene TRBV30 combines with J gene TRBJ1-3; TRBD1 matches 7 bases. Germline CDR1 is GTSNPN and CDR2 is SVGIG (reference sequence). CDR3 length: 11 amino acids. The DNA for the CDR3 is TGTGCCTGGAGTGTATTCGGGACAGACATTTTT. Translating gives CAWSVFGTDIF.

Only a few counts were recorded for this clone. The genes are TRBV6-1 and TRBJ1-2; perhaps TRBD1 as D (5 bases). Per the germline V gene, CDR1 is MNHNS and CDR2 is SASEGT. The CDR3 spans 15 residues. Trimming took 3 bases from V and 3 from J, leaving 14 bases between them. CDR3 bases: TGTGCCAGCAGTGAGCAAGGGGCGCCTCACTATGGCTACACCTTC. The encoded protein is CASSEQGAPHYGYTF.

The V gene is TRBV30, the J gene TRBJ1-1, with D maybe TRBD1 (5 bases). The germline V and J ends were trimmed by 5 bases and 0 bases, with 10 bases remaining between them. CDR1 and CDR2 (germline): GTSNPN, SVGIG (reference sequence). The CDR3 contains 13 residues. The CDR3 sequence: CAWDRSLNTEAFF. The CDR3 nucleotides read TGTGCCTGGGACAGAAGCTTGAACACTGAAGCTTTCTTT.